The sequence of this TCR beta chain was determined in a study of T cell repertoires in cytomegalovirus infection. Study information: Recently described HLA-C-restricted plus well-studied HLA-B-restricted CMV epitopes were used.

TCRdb passed the reads through MiXCR, listing each CDR3 protein once. The sample shows around 570,000 distinct CDR3 sequences, over 35% of them seen only once. This clonotype was observed a handful of times. Its antigen is undetermined. CDR1 and CDR2 from the germline V gene are SGHTA and FQGNSA. With 5 bases clipped from V and 6 bases from J, the junction kept 4 bases outside the gene matches. This CDR3 has 15 amino acids. Regarding the study as a whole: HLA-C-restricted TCR beta clonotypes specific for CMV led the ex vivo response.

The sequencing here drew on cultured PBMCs, taken from culture after CMV antigen stimulation. The gene calls are TRBV7-2 and TRBJ2-3, with TRBD2 matching over 14 bases. This TCR derives from a human donor in good health (CMV status not recorded). Some clones in this sample may be carry-over from other donors' samples. CDR3 in amino acids: CASSRLAGGSDTQYF. As DNA, the CDR3 is TGTGCCAGCAGCCGACTAGCGGGAGGGTCCGATACGCAGTATTTT.